The 26 T cell receptor beta chains below were found in one sample sequenced in a study of blood T cell repertoires in COVID-19. Some clones are missing from TCRdb's copy, which holds only in-frame ones; the method was immunoSEQ multiplex PCR. The sample carries 200,000 to 250,000 clones, around 84% recorded once. Source material: peripheral blood. The receptors were sampled from a woman in her 70s with active or convalescent COVID-19.

The V call is TRBV7-9, the J call TRBJ1-1; weak D call: TRBD1 (6 bases). Germline V gives CDR1 SEHNR, CDR2 FQNEAQ (reference sequence). V was cut by 3 bases and J by 1 base, with 15 bases left in between. The CDR3 spans 16 residues. The CDR3 region has the DNA TGTGCCAGCAGCTTGAGTCTAGGGGGTGGGAACACTGAAGCTTTCTTT. The encoded protein is CASSLSLGGGNTEAFF.

The V gene is TRBV24-1, the J gene TRBJ1-5; D uncertain. V was pared by 8 bases and J by 4 bases, with 11 bases between. Germline V gene sequence: CDR1 KGHDR, CDR2 SFDVKD. The CDR3 is 13 residues long. The CDR3 sequence is CATNNNPNQPQHF. CDR3 coding DNA: TGTGCCACCAACAATAACCCTAATCAGCCCCAGCATTTT.

This sequence joins TRBV18 and TRBJ2-1; the match to TRBD2 covers 11 bases. Germline values: CDR1 KGHSH, CDR2 LQKENI. The CDR3 runs 17 residues. The trim removed 1 base at V and 6 bases at J, leaving 8 bases unmatched. The CDR3 bases are TGTGCCAGCTCACCACGAAGGAGTAGCGGGGGGGCCAATGAGCAGTTCTTC. It specifies CASSPRRSSGGANEQFF.

The V call is TRBV6-6, the J call TRBJ1-2, with 7 positions matching TRBD1. The germline V gene encodes CDR1 MNHNY and CDR2 SVGAGI (reference sequence). This CDR3 is 13 amino acids long. With V trimmed by 4 bases and J by 8 bases, 7 bases remained unmatched. The CDR3 here is CASSSLGGQGYTF. CDR3 nucleotides: TGTGCCAGCAGTTCCCTGGGGGGACAGGGCTACACCTTC.

The chain has TRBV5-6 and TRBJ1-2, with 7 positions matching TRBD1. Germline-derived CDR1 and CDR2 are SGHDT and YYEEEE. Losses at the gene ends were 0 bases for V and 7 bases for J; bases not matched to a gene: 3. The CDR3 is made up of 13 amino acids. The CDR3 DNA reads as TGTGCCAGCAGCTTGGGTACAGGGGTTGGCTACACCTTC. Protein sequence: CASSLGTGVGYTF.

The chain carries TRBV7-2 and TRBJ1-1; perhaps TRBD1 as D (5 bases). Germline CDR1 SGHTA, CDR2 FQGNSA. The CDR3 contains 15 residues. Deletions cut 3 bases from V and 5 bases from J, with 16 bases between. CDR3 bases: TGTGCCAGCAGCTTCCTGGGAGGGGCGGTAACTGAAGCTTTCTTT. Encoded protein: CASSFLGGAVTEAFF.

This chain joins TRBV5-6 and TRBJ1-6, with TRBD1 identical over 8 bases. The CDR3 sequence is 15 residues long. V shed 4 bases and J 5 bases; nucleotides not matched to a gene: 5. The germline V gene has CDR1 SGHDT and CDR2 YYEEEE. The DNA for the CDR3 is TGTGCCAGCAGCCAAAGACAGGGGCATAATTCACCCCTCCACTTT. This gives the protein CASSQRQGHNSPLHF.

The chain carries TRBV19 and TRBJ2-3, with TRBD2 as a possible D gene (6 bases). The CDR3 sequence is 15 residues long. Germline assignment: CDR1 LNHDA and CDR2 SQIVND (reference sequence). V shed 5 bases and J shed 5 bases, with 17 bases lying between them. This CDR3 reads CASSARDSLGDTQYF. The CDR3, as DNA: TGTGCCAGTAGTGCCCGGGACTCTCTTGGAGATACGCAGTATTTT.

The rearrangement uses TRBV12-3 or TRBV12-4 and TRBJ1-2, with D unclear. The CDR3 spans 12 residues. V shed 5 bases and J shed 7 bases, with 11 bases lying between them. CDR3 region: CASSRSPSGYTF. DNA for the CDR3: TGTGCCAGCAGTCGGAGTCCTAGTGGCTACACCTTC.

The V and J genes are TRBV18 and TRBJ2-3; 7 nucleotides line up with TRBD2. Germline V gene data show CDR1 as KGHSH and CDR2 as LQKENI. The CDR3 has 16 residues. V gave up 3 bases and J gave up 3 bases; unmatched junction bases: 9. CDR3 bases: TGTGCCAGCTCACCCCGGGAGGTCATGAGGACAGATACGCAGTATTTT. It encodes CASSPREVMRTDTQYF.

The V gene is TRBV7-2, the J gene TRBJ1-1; D not resolved. The germline V gene has CDR1 SGHTA and CDR2 FQGNSA. The CDR3 is 12 amino acids. The V end was cut by 3 bases, the J end by 7 bases, with 9 bases between. In nucleotides, the CDR3 is TGTGCCAGCAGCTTTATGAGGCGTGAAGCTTTCTTT. This gives the protein CASSFMRREAFF.

J is TRBJ1-4 and V is TRBV2; D uncertain. The CDR3 runs 15 residues. V lost 10 bases and J lost 8, with 23 bases in between. Germline V gene sequence: CDR1 SNHLY, CDR2 FYNNEI. The CDR3 loop reads CATHPLVRATEKLFF. The CDR3 DNA is TGTGCCACCCATCCTCTTGTCCGAGCGACCGAAAAACTGTTTTTT.

The chain recombines TRBV5-4 with TRBJ2-7; a weak D match, TRBD2 (5 bases). The length of the CDR3 is 15 residues. Per the germline V gene, CDR1 is SGHNT and CDR2 is YYREEE (reference sequence). The ends were cut back, 7 bases at V and 0 bases at J, with 17 bases in the middle. This CDR3 reads CASGEKGQPSYEQYF. CDR3 coding DNA: TGTGCCAGCGGGGAGAAAGGGCAGCCCTCCTACGAGCAGTACTTC.

The chain links TRBV12-3 or TRBV12-4 to TRBJ1-4; D is uncertain. CDR3 length equals 13 residues. The V end was cut by 7 bases, the J end by 7 bases, with 13 bases between. The DNA for the CDR3 is TGTGCCAGCAATCCTAAAGGGAGTGAAAAACTGTTTTTT. Translation: CASNPKGSEKLFF.

The chain combines TRBV24-1 with TRBJ1-4, with a possible D match to TRBD1 (5 bases). This CDR3 contains 17 residues. V lost 4 bases and J 0 bases, leaving 14 bases between the germline ends. CDR1 and CDR2 from the germline V gene are KGHDR and SFDVKD. The CDR3 sequence: CATSDPDSSATNEKLFF. CDR3 DNA sequence: TGTGCCACCAGTGACCCCGACAGCTCCGCAACTAATGAAAAACTGTTTTTT.

V is TRBV3-1 (or the pseudogene TRBV3-2) and J is TRBJ2-6; D gene uncertain. CDR3 length: 14 residues. V dropped 4 bases and J dropped 1 base, with 5 bases sitting between them. Germline CDR1 LGHDT, CDR2 YNNKEL (reference sequence). This CDR3 is CASSRGSGANVLTF. Here the CDR3 DNA reads TGTGCCAGCAGCCGCGGATCTGGGGCCAACGTCCTGACTTTC.

The V and J genes are TRBV12-3 or TRBV12-4 and TRBJ1-2, with TRBD1 identical over 8 bases. The CDR3 has 12 amino acids. J gave up 9 bases and V 6 bases, and 6 bases lay outside the gene matches. For the CDR3, the DNA is TGTGCCAGCAGAAGACAGGGGCTGAGCTACACCTTC. It codes for CASRRQGLSYTF.

The V gene is TRBV7-2, the J gene TRBJ1-5; D not resolved. Between the trimmed V and J ends, which lost 0 bases and 6 bases, there was a span of 15 bases. CDR1 is SGHTA, CDR2 FQGNSA, per germline. The CDR3 is 16 residues long. The CDR3 sequence: CASSLAGRQISQPQHF. DNA of the CDR3: TGTGCCAGCAGCTTAGCGGGCAGACAAATATCTCAGCCCCAGCATTTT.

This clone was seen once. The V call is TRBV12-5, the J call TRBJ2-1, with D unclear. Per the germline V gene, CDR1 is LGHNT and CDR2 is FRNRAP. V was trimmed by 4 bases and J by 5 bases, leaving 3 bases between them. The CDR3 has 11 residues. The CDR3 loop reads CASGSNNEQFF. DNA for the CDR3: TGTGCTAGTGGTTCTAACAATGAGCAGTTCTTC. Full variable domain (remainder filled in from reference TRBV12-5 and TRBJ2-1): DARVTQTPRHKVTEMGQEVTMRCQPILGHNTVFWYRQTMMQGLELLAYFRNRAPLDDSGMPKDRFSAEMPDATLATLKIQPSEPRDSAVYFCASGSNNEQFFGPGTRLTVL.

This clone appeared many times. The rearrangement links TRBV19 to TRBJ1-1, with D maybe TRBD1 (5 bases). Germline lookup yields CDR1 LNHDA and CDR2 SQIVND (reference sequence). The CDR3 runs 15 residues. Trimming cost V 0 bases and J 2 bases, with 10 bases left between them. CDR3 sequence: CASSIEATVNTEAFF. CDR3 DNA: TGTGCCAGTAGTATAGAAGCGACAGTTAACACTGAAGCTTTCTTT.

The CDR3 DNA reads TGCGCCAGCAGCTCCCGGGGGGAGATCATGAACACTGAAGCTTTCTTT. This sequence encodes CASSSRGEIMNTEAFF. The chain uses TRBV5-1 and TRBJ1-1; D may be TRBD1 (5 bases). The CDR3 has 16 residues. Germline V gives CDR1 SGHRS, CDR2 YFSETQ. The ends were cut back, 3 bases at V and 0 bases at J, with 15 bases in the middle.

The chain combines TRBV5-6 with TRBJ1-1; no firm D call. CDR3 length: 14 residues. Trimming took 2 bases from V and 5 from J, leaving 13 bases between them. The germline V gene has CDR1 SGHDT and CDR2 YYEEEE. CDR3 region: CASSFGPRRTEAFF. CDR3 DNA: TGTGCCAGCAGCTTTGGGCCAAGAAGGACTGAAGCTTTCTTT.

The J gene is TRBJ1-2, the V gene TRBV6-6, with 9 bases lining up with TRBD1. Trimming at V came to 2 bases and at J to 3 bases, leaving 4 bases not matched to a gene. CDR1 is MNHNY and CDR2 is SVGAGI in the germline V gene (reference sequence). CDR3 length: 15 residues. CDR3 coding DNA: TGTGCCAGCAGTTACAACAGGGGGCCTTACTATGGCTACACCTTC. Its protein product is CASSYNRGPYYGYTF.

V usage is TRBV5-6 and J usage is TRBJ2-3; no definite D call. Trimming took 3 bases from V and 4 from J, leaving 9 bases between them. Germline CDR1 is SGHDT and CDR2 is YYEEEE. The CDR3 is 13 amino acids. The CDR3 DNA follows: TGTGCCAGCAGCTCGCGGCTGGCAGATACGCAGTATTTT. Translated: CASSSRLADTQYF.

The gene calls are TRBV14 and TRBJ2-5, with 7 bases that match TRBD1. Germline values: CDR1 SGHDN, CDR2 FVKESK. This CDR3 comprises 14 residues. V lost 2 bases and J lost 4; bases outside the gene matches: 4. In nucleotides, the CDR3 is TGTGCCAGCAGCCAAATACAGGGGCTAGAGACCCAGTACTTC. As protein: CASSQIQGLETQYF.

The genes are TRBV7-2 and TRBJ1-4; D possibly corresponds to TRBD1 (6 bases). This CDR3 is 14 amino acids long. Germline CDR1 SGHTA, CDR2 FQGNSA. Trimming took 1 base from V and 7 from J, leaving 10 bases between them. Here the CDR3 reads CASSLGTEAEKLFF. The CDR3 DNA sequence: TGTGCCAGCAGCTTAGGGACAGAGGCTGAAAAACTGTTTTTT.